The source of this T cell receptor (beta chain) is a study of blood T cell repertoires in COVID-19. Study information: Some COVID-19 samples were acute and others convalescent; all came from the United States, Italy and Spain. T cells, B-cell-depleted T cells, or PBMCs supplied cDNA or gDNA.

Authors' processing steps: Nucleated cell counts were estimated from reference gene primer amplification. The method was immunoSEQ multiplex PCR; TCRdb's version includes in-frame clones alone and lacks a portion of them. V and J calls and clone size follow that table, whereas D and trimming were derived from the DNA. In the table there are about 200,000 clones, around 90% of which are singletons. In germline, CDR1 is SGHDN, CDR2 FVKESK. The CDR3 is made up of 13 amino acids. Deletions cut 1 base from V and 7 bases from J, with 5 bases between. Sample: peripheral blood. The genes are TRBV14 and TRBJ1-6; D remains unclear. The TCR was taken from a man between 25 and 39 years old with acute or convalescent COVID-19. The CDR3 DNA follows: TGTGCCAGCAGCCAAGTGGGCAATTCACCCCTCCACTTT. Protein sequence: CASSQVGNSPLHF.